Shown below are 29 T cell receptor beta chains from a single sample sequenced in a study of Graves' ophthalmopathy and Graves' hyperthyroidism (dated by TCRdb to between 2018 and 2020). The instrument given in TCRdb is Illumina HiSeq 2000. TCR beta CDR3 regions were amplified from RNA transcripts for repertoire sequencing. A first-round RT-PCR used HTBI primers with the Qiagen OneStep RT-PCR kit, followed by a second-round multiplex PCR, size selection and purification. In-frame beta chains were kept once TCRdb had trimmed the public reads at Q25 with fastp and called clones with MiXCR. Entries that share a CDR3 protein sequence are merged under the most common genes and DNA. The sample table holds almost 750,000 distinct CDR3 sequences, of which roughly 40% were seen once. In total, the top ten clones hold 44% of the sample. Sequencing input: peripheral blood. The receptor set was obtained from an adult man with Graves' ophthalmopathy.

This chain uses TRBV19 with TRBJ2-3, with 7 nucleotides matching TRBD2. J gave up 2 bases and V 3 bases, and 5 bases lay outside the gene matches. Germline V gene data show CDR1 as LNHDA and CDR2 as SQIVND (reference sequence). The CDR3 runs to 15 residues. CDR3 amino acids: CASSMASGVTDTQYF. In DNA form, the CDR3 reads TGTGCCAGTAGTATGGCTAGCGGAGTCACAGATACGCAGTATTTT. Based on the CDR3 plus reference TRBV19 and TRBJ2-3, the full variable domain is DGGITQSPKYLFRKEGQNVTLSCEQNLNHDAMYWYRQDPGQGLRLIYYSQIVNDFQKGDIAEGYSVSREKKESFPLTVTSAQKNPTAFYLCASSMASGVTDTQYFGPGTRLTVL.

This clonotype showed up many times. The chain employs TRBV7-9 and TRBJ1-6, with D perhaps TRBD1 (5 bases). The CDR3 covers 15 residues. Looked up from germline, CDR1 is SEHNR and CDR2 is FQNEAQ (reference sequence). Deletions cut 6 bases from V and 9 bases from J, with 18 bases between. The CDR3 region has the DNA TGTGCCAGCAGGATGACTCGGGGGTCGGCTTCACCCCTCCACTTT. Encoded protein: CASRMTRGSASPLHF.

V is TRBV7-2 and J is TRBJ2-7, with 7 bases identical to TRBD2. Germline values: CDR1 SGHTA, CDR2 FQGNSA. The CDR3 contains 15 residues. After removal of 1 base from V and 7 bases from J, the junction contained 10 bases not matched to a gene. Here the CDR3 DNA reads TGTGCCAGCAGCTTAGACGGGGGAGGGCCCAAAGAGCAGTACTTC. Amino acid sequence: CASSLDGGGPKEQYF.

Of note for this clonotype: This may be a read error, as it is one base from a much larger clone. V gene TRBV7-2 combines with J gene TRBJ1-6; D is undetermined. CDR3 size: 13 residues. CDR1 is SGHTA and CDR2 is FQGNSA in the germline V gene. The germline V and J ends were trimmed by 2 bases and 9 bases, with 8 bases remaining between them. CDR3 sequence (DNA): TGTGCCAGCAGCTTATCGTCAAGTTCACCCCTCCACTTT. Translation gives CASSLSSSSPLHF.

V gene TRBV7-3 combines with J gene TRBJ2-7; tentatively, D is TRBD1 or TRBD2 (5 bases each). Germline V gene data show CDR1 as SGHTA and CDR2 as FQGTGA. V lost 5 bases and J lost 3, with 20 bases in between. The CDR3 is made up of 16 amino acids. The CDR3 nucleotides are TGTGCCAGCAGCCAAGCCCACCGGGGCAGGCTCTACGAGCAGTACTTC. Its translation: CASSQAHRGRLYEQYF.

The chain employs TRBV15 and TRBJ1-6, with D unresolved. V was cut by 2 bases and J by 14 bases, with 19 bases left in between. In germline, CDR1 is LNHNV, CDR2 YYDKDF (reference sequence). This CDR3 has 15 amino acids. CDR3 in amino acids: CATSRKGSGPHTLHF. The CDR3 nucleotides are TGTGCCACCAGCAGAAAGGGATCGGGTCCCCACACCCTCCACTTT.

This clonotype has more than one count but fewer than ten. The chain carries TRBV20-1 and TRBJ2-7; D gene uncertain. The CDR3 consists of 13 residues. Between the trimmed V and J ends, which lost 3 bases and 2 bases, there was a span of 11 bases. Germline V gives CDR1 DFQATT, CDR2 SNEGSKA (reference sequence). CDR3 sequence: CSASRPPPYEQYF. CDR3 sequence (DNA): TGCAGTGCTAGCCGGCCCCCCCCCTACGAGCAGTACTTC.

This clonotype was seen a few times. V gene TRBV3-1 combines with J gene TRBJ1-2; maybe TRBD1 (5 bases). There are 15 residues in the CDR3. V lost 0 bases and J lost 8, with 16 bases in between. From germline, CDR1 is LGHDT and CDR2 YNNKEL (reference sequence). CDR3 in DNA: TGTGCCAGCAGCCAAGAGAGGATGGGGGTCTACGGCTACACCTTC. The encoded protein is CASSQERMGVYGYTF.

Comment on this clonotype: A read error is likely, as this CDR3 ends without the conserved phenylalanine or tryptophan. This chain uses TRBV7-9 with TRBJ1-2; D call uncertain. V lost 2 bases, J lost 5 bases, and 6 bases lay in between. The CDR3 extends over 12 amino acids. Per germline, CDR1 SEHNR and CDR2 FQNEAQ (reference sequence). Written as DNA, the CDR3 is TGTGCCAGCAGCTTACGGGGTTATGGCTACACCTCC. It specifies CASSLRGYGYTS.

The sample holds one count of this clonotype. The chain is built from TRBV7-3 and TRBJ1-1; TRBD1 agrees at 10 bases. The CDR3 is made up of 17 amino acids. V was clipped by 6 bases and J by 5 bases; unmatched bases: 15. Germline-derived CDR1 and CDR2 are SGHTA and FQGTGA. DNA for the CDR3: TGTGCCAGCAGGTCACGCCGGGACAGGGGCGGGAAGACTGAAGCTTTCTTT. This encodes CASRSRRDRGGKTEAFF.

The chain uses TRBV29-1 and TRBJ1-1, with D unresolved. The germline V and J ends were trimmed by 7 bases and 5 bases, with 5 bases remaining between them. CDR3 length: 9 residues. CDR1 SQVTM and CDR2 ANQGSEA come from the germline V gene. CDR3 DNA: TGCAGCGGGGAGACTGAAGCTTTCTTT. Its protein product is CSGETEAFF. The whole variable domain, filled in from reference TRBV29-1 and TRBJ1-1, reads SAVISQKPSRDICQRGTSLTIQCQVDSQVTMMFWYRQQPGQSLTLIATANQGSEATYESGFVIDKFPISRPNLTFSTLTVSNMSPEDSSIYLCSGETEAFFGQGTRLTVV.

In the case of this clonotype: A read error may explain this, as a much larger clone is one base away. The missing conserved phenylalanine or tryptophan at the end of this CDR3 makes a read error likely. The chain links TRBV5-1 to TRBJ1-2; D not certain. There are 12 residues in the CDR3. Trimming pared 0 bases from V and 8 bases from J, leaving 8 bases between. The germline V gene encodes CDR1 SGHRS and CDR2 YFSETQ. The DNA for the CDR3 is TGCGCCAGCAGCTTGGATATGGGCGGCTACACCCTC. It codes for CASSLDMGGYTL.

The rearrangement uses TRBV29-1 and TRBJ2-5; 13 bases map to TRBD2. The CDR3 totals 14 residues. Germline V gene data show CDR1 as SQVTM and CDR2 as ANQGSEA. J lost 5 bases, V lost 8 bases, and 8 bases had no gene match. The CDR3 reads CSTRLAGGYETQYF. CDR3 DNA: TGCAGCACTAGACTAGCGGGAGGATATGAGACCCAGTACTTC.

The V and J genes are TRBV29-1 and TRBJ2-5, with D possibly matching TRBD1 (5 bases). V lost 0 bases and J lost 2, with 10 bases in between. The CDR3 covers 14 residues. Germline loops: CDR1 SQVTM, CDR2 ANQGSEA. For the CDR3, the DNA is TGCAGCGTTGAAGATGGGGCAGGGCAAGAGACCCAGTACTTC. This encodes CSVEDGAGQETQYF.

About this clonotype itself: The germline gene is not matched at one end of the junction; a read error may be the cause. V and J are TRBV10-3 and TRBJ2-7, with TRBD2 identical over 11 bases. CDR3 length: 16 residues. CDR1 is ENHRY, CDR2 SYGVKD, per germline. CDR3 amino acids: CASSADLAGGRSEQYF. The CDR3 bases are TGTGCCAGCAGTGCCGATCTAGCGGGGGGACGCAGCGAGCAGTACTTC.

The chain couples TRBV20-1 to TRBJ2-7; D might be TRBD1 (5 bases). The CDR3 is made up of 12 amino acids. V was cut by 2 bases and J by 6 bases, with 11 bases left in between. The germline CDR1 and CDR2 sequences are DFQATT and SNEGSKA (reference sequence). The CDR3 is CSARQGTREQYF. Written as DNA, the CDR3 is TGCAGTGCTAGACAGGGAACTCGCGAGCAGTACTTC.

This clonotype was seen ten or more times. V is TRBV2 and J is TRBJ2-5, with 10 bases lining up with TRBD1. Per the germline V gene, CDR1 is SNHLY and CDR2 is FYNNEI. CDR3 size: 15 residues. The V and J ends lost 5 bases and 4 bases, in that order; junction bases with no gene match: 7. The CDR3 spells CASSPETGGLETQYF. The CDR3 DNA reads as TGTGCCAGCAGTCCGGAGACAGGGGGCCTAGAGACCCAGTACTTC.

CDR3 coding DNA: TGTGCCAGCAGCCAACTACACACCAATCAGCCCCAGCATTTT. Translating it yields CASSQLHTNQPQHF. The chain combines TRBV9 with TRBJ1-5; D is unresolved. The CDR3 runs 14 residues. Per germline, CDR1 SGDLS and CDR2 YYNGEE. Trimming pared 4 bases from V and 3 bases from J, leaving 11 bases between.

V gene TRBV25-1 combines with J gene TRBJ1-6; 7 bases map to TRBD1. Germline V CDR1 and CDR2: MGHDK, SYGVNS. The ends lost 9 bases at V and 7 bases at J; junction bases unmatched: 6. There are 13 residues in the CDR3. The CDR3 sequence is CASPGTENSPLHF. As DNA, the CDR3 is TGTGCCAGTCCCGGGACAGAGAATTCACCCCTCCACTTT. The variable domain in full, completed from reference TRBV25-1 and TRBJ1-6, reads EADIYQTPRYLVIGTGKKITLECSQTMGHDKMYWYQQDPGMELHLIHYSYGVNSTEKGDLSSESTVSRIRTEHFPLTLESARPSHTSQYLCASPGTENSPLHFGNGTRLTVT.

The V call is TRBV9, the J call TRBJ2-7; a weak D match, TRBD2 (6 bases). The V end lost 3 bases, the J end lost 5 bases, and 15 bases lay between the germline ends. The CDR3 has 14 amino acids. CDR1 SGDLS and CDR2 YYNGEE come from the germline V gene. In nucleotides, the CDR3 is TGTGCCAGCAGCGGCTCGGGGGACCCCAACGAGCAGTACTTC. Translating gives CASSGSGDPNEQYF.

This sequence joins TRBV2 and TRBJ1-1, with 7 bases aligning to TRBD1. The CDR3 contains 16 residues. CDR1 is SNHLY and CDR2 is FYNNEI in the germline V gene. The J segment lost 6 bases and the V segment lost 5 bases, leaving 15 bases of the junction unmatched. CDR3 DNA sequence: TGTGCCAGCAGTCGCGGGACAGCAACTAAGGACGCTGAAGCTTTCTTT. It is translated as CASSRGTATKDAEAFF. The full variable domain, rest sourced from reference TRBV2 and TRBJ1-1, is EPEVTQTPSHQVTQMGQEVILRCVPISNHLYFYWYRQILGQKVEFLVSFYNNEISEKSEIFDDQFSVERPDGSNFTLKIRSTKLEDSAMYFCASSRGTATKDAEAFFGQGTRLTVV.

The V gene is TRBV7-2, the J gene TRBJ2-2; the D gene could be TRBD1 or TRBD2 (5 bases each). Germline assignment: CDR1 SGHTA and CDR2 FQGNSA. Trimming took off 7 bases at V and 8 bases at J, with 11 bases between the two ends. This CDR3 has 12 amino acids. In DNA form, the CDR3 reads TGTGCCAGCACCCAGGGAGCGGGGGAGCTGTTTTTT. It codes for CASTQGAGELFF. Looking up the rest from reference TRBV7-2 and TRBJ2-2 gives the full variable domain: GAGVSQSPSNKVTEKGKDVELRCDPISGHTALYWYRQSLGQGLEFLIYFQGNSAPDKSGLPSDRFSAERTGGSVSTLTIQRTQQEDSAVYLCASTQGAGELFFGEGSRLTVL.

The V gene is TRBV25-1, the J gene TRBJ2-7, with D perhaps matching TRBD2 (5 bases). V shed 3 bases and J shed 0 bases, with 12 bases lying between them. CDR3 size: 15 residues. Germline CDR1 and CDR2: MGHDK and SYGVNS. This chain's CDR3 is CASSDRGIRSYEQYF. CDR3 coding DNA: TGTGCCAGCAGTGATAGAGGGATCCGCTCCTACGAGCAGTACTTC.

This clonotype was found a few times. The rearrangement uses TRBV20-1 and TRBJ1-5; weak D call: TRBD1 (6 bases). The CDR3 contains 14 residues. Deletions cut 3 bases from V and 6 bases from J, with 15 bases between. Germline loops: CDR1 DFQATT, CDR2 SNEGSKA (reference sequence). DNA of the CDR3: TGCAGTGCTAGGTGGGGGGGCGTGAGTCAGCCCCAGCATTTT. Translation gives CSARWGGVSQPQHF.

The chain carries TRBV25-1 and TRBJ1-2; D ambiguous. Germline V gives CDR1 MGHDK, CDR2 SYGVNS. V lost 8 bases, J lost 8 bases, and 12 bases lay in between. This CDR3 spans 11 amino acids. The CDR3 sequence: CASVETGGYTF. CDR3 in DNA: TGTGCCAGCGTTGAAACGGGGGGCTACACCTTC.

Note on this clonotype: The germline gene is not matched at one end of the junction; a read error may be the cause. The rearrangement uses TRBV10-2 and TRBJ1-3, with D possibly matching TRBD1 (6 bases). The CDR3 totals 16 residues. CDR1 is WSHSY and CDR2 is SAAADI in the germline V gene. This CDR3 reads CASSYSLDSSGNTIYF. CDR3 bases: TGTGCCAGCAGTTACTCTCTGGACAGCTCTGGAAACACCATATATTTT.

The chain joins TRBV7-2 to TRBJ2-7; 7 bases fit TRBD2. The CDR3 covers 14 residues. Germline trimming cut 5 bases from V and 4 bases from J; bases unmatched to any gene: 8. CDR1 is SGHTA and CDR2 is FQGNSA in the germline V gene. The CDR3, as DNA: TGTGCCAGCAGCCACCAGCGGGGTTTATACGAGCAGTACTTC. Amino acids: CASSHQRGLYEQYF.

The V and J genes are TRBV11-2 and TRBJ2-5, with D perhaps matching TRBD1 (6 bases). CDR1 and CDR2 (germline): SGHAT, FQNNGV. Trimming removed 3 bases at V and 2 bases at J, with 13 bases between. This CDR3 is 15 amino acids long. CDR3 protein: CASSFTGISQETQYF. CDR3 DNA: TGTGCCAGCAGCTTTACAGGGATTTCGCAAGAGACCCAGTACTTC.

The rearrangement links TRBV19 to TRBJ2-7; a weak D match, TRBD1 (5 bases). V was cut by 5 bases and J by 6 bases, with 20 bases left in between. This CDR3 is 15 amino acids long. Per the germline V gene, CDR1 is LNHDA and CDR2 is SQIVND (reference sequence). This CDR3 is CASSDQNRLQGEQYF. In DNA, the CDR3 is TGTGCCAGTAGTGACCAAAACAGGCTTCAGGGCGAGCAGTACTTC.